This TCR beta chain was retrieved from a study of spatial heterogeneity in lung cancer. TCRdb processed the 5' RACE reads anew with MiXCR; each CDR3 protein has one entry. Altogether about 14,000 distinct CDR3 sequences are present, 9.5% to 13% being singletons, with the ten largest covering approximately 32%. Described time point: sample taken at primary tumor resection. Sequencing covered unsorted whole RNA taken from tumor, nontumor lung or frozen PBMC. This clonotype was recorded many times. Trimming stripped 0 bases from V and 6 bases from J, with 15 bases between. Germline V gene sequence: CDR1 SGDLS, CDR2 YYNGEE. CDR3 length: 15 residues.

The sample here was PBMCs, taken at surgery. V is TRBV9 and J is TRBJ2-5; D may be TRBD1 or TRBD2 (6 bases each). This sequence originates from a male donor with early-stage non-small cell lung cancer. In DNA form, the CDR3 reads TGTGCCAGCAGCGTAGAGGGAGGAGGGGGACAGACCCAGTACTTC. Protein sequence: CASSVEGGGGQTQYF.